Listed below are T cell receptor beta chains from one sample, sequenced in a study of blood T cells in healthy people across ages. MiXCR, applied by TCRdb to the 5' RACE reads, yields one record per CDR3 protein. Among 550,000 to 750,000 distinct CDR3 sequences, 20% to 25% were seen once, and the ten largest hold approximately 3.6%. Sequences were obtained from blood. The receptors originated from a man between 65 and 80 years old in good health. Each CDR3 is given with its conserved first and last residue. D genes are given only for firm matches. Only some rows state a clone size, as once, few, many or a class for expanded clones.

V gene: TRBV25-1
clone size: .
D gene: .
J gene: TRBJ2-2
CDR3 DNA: TGTGCCACCATGGTTGGGGCCCCCGGGGAGCTGTTTTTT
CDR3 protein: CATMVGAPGELFF

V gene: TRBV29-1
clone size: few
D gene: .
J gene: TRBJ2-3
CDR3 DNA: TGCAGCGTTGACTTGATTTCAGATACGCAGTATTTT
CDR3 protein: CSVDLISDTQYF

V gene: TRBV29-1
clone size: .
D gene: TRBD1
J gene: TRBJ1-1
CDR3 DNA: TGCAGCGTTGTCGCCGGGACAGGGGACAAAGAGGCTTTCTTT
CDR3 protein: CSVVAGTGDKEAFF

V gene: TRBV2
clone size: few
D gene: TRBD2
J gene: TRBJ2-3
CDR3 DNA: TGTGCCAGCAGTGCTAGCGGGAGTGTGGCGAATACGCAGTATTTT
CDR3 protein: CASSASGSVANTQYF

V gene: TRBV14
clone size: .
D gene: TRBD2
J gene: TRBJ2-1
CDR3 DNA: TGTGCCAGCAGCCAACCCTCCGGGACTAGCCCTCGGAATGAGCAGTTCTTC
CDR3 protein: CASSQPSGTSPRNEQFF

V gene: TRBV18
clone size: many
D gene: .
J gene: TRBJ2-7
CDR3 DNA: TGTGCCAGCTCACCAGCAGGGGTGGGCTCCTACGAGCAGTACTTC
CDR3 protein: CASSPAGVGSYEQYF

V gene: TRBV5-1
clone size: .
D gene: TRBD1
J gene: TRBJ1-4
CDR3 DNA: TGCGCCAGCAGCGCCTCGGGACAGGATAATGAAAAACTGTTTTTT
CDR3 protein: CASSASGQDNEKLFF

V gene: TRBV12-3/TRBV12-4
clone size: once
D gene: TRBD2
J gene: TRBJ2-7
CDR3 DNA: TGTGCCAGCAGTTTGACGCGGGGGACCTACGAGCAGTACTTC
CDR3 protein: CASSLTRGTYEQYF

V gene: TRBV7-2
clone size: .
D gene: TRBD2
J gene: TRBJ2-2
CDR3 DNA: TGTGCCAGCAGCTTTAAGGCTGTGGAGCGGGGCGGGGAGCTGTTTTTT
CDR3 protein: CASSFKAVERGGELFF

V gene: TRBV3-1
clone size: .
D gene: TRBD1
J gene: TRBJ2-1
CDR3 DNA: TGTGCCAGCAGCTTCCGGGACAGGGATATCAATGAGCAGTTCTTC
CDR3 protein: CASSFRDRDINEQFF

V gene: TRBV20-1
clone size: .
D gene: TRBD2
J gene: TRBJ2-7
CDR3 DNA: TGCAGTCCACCCAATCAACCGTTCAGCGGGAGTGTCTACGAGCAGTACTTC
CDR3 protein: CSPPNQPFSGSVYEQYF

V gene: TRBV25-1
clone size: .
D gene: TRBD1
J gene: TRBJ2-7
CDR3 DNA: TGTGCCAGCAGTCGACGACAGGGTTTCCCCGAGCAGTACTTC
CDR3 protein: CASSRRQGFPEQYF

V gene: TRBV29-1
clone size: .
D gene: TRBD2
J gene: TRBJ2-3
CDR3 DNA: TGCAGCGCCGGGGAGGGCGATACGCAGTATTTT
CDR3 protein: CSAGEGDTQYF

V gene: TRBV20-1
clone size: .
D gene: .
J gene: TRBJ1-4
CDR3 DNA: TGCAGTGCTAGATCCAGGGGCGGAGAAAAACTGTTTTTT
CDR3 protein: CSARSRGGEKLFF

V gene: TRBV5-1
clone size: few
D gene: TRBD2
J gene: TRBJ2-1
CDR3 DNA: TGCGCCAGCAGCCCTCGTGGTCGGACTAGCGTTCACAATGAGCAGTTCTTC
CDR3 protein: CASSPRGRTSVHNEQFF

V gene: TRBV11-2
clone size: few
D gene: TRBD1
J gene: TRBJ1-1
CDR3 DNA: TGTGCCAGCAGCCTGCGACAGGGAAGGTACACTGAAGCTTTCTTT
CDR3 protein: CASSLRQGRYTEAFF

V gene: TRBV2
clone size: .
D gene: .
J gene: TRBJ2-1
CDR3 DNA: TGTGCCAGCGGACTCAGGAGAGATGAGCAGTTCTTC
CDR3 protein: CASGLRRDEQFF

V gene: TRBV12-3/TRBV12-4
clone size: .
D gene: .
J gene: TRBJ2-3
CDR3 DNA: TGTGCCACCGGCGAGAAATTAAGCACAGATACGCAGTATTTT
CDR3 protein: CATGEKLSTDTQYF

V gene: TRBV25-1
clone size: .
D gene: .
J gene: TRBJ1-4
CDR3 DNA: TGTACCAGCAGTGATTTTGAAAAACTGTTTTTT
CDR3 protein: CTSSDFEKLFF

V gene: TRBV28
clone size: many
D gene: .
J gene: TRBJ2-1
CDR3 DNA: TGTGCCAGCAGTTTACTTTACAATGAGCAGTTCTTC
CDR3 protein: CASSLLYNEQFF

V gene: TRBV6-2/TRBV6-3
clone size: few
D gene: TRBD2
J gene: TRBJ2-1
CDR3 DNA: TGTGCCAGCAGTGCCACCGGGACTAGCCCAAGACGTAGGAATGAGCAGTTCTTC
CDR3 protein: CASSATGTSPRRRNEQFF

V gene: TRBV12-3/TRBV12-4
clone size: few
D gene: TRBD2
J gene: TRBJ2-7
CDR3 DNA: TGTGCCAGCAGGGGGACTAGCTCGGGCGAGCAGTACTTC
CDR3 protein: CASRGTSSGEQYF

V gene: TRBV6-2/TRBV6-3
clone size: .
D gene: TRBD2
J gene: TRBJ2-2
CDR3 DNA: TGTGCCAGCAGTAAACCGGGACTAGCGAGATCCGGGGAGCTGTTTTTT
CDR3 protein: CASSKPGLARSGELFF

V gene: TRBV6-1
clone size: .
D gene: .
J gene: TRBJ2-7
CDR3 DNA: TGTGCCAGCAGTGAACAGGGGTTAAGGACTTCCTCTAACGAGCAGTACTTC
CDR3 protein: CASSEQGLRTSSNEQYF

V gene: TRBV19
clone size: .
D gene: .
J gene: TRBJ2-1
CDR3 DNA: TGTGCCAGTAGTAAAGACAGCTCCTACAATGAGCAGTTCTTC
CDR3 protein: CASSKDSSYNEQFF

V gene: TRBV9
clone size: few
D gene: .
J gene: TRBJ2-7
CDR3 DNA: TGTGCCAGCAGCCCCCGGGCGCAGGCATCCTACGAGCAGTACTTC
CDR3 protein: CASSPRAQASYEQYF

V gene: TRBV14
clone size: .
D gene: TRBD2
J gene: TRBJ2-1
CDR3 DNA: TGTGCCAGCAGCCAGATGACTAGCGGCTCCTACAATGAGCAGTTCTTC
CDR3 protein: CASSQMTSGSYNEQFF

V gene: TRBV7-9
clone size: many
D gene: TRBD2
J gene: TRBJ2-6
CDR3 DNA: TGTGCCAGCAGCTTAGGCCCCGGGAGGTACGGGGCCAACGTCCTGACTTTC
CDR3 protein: CASSLGPGRYGANVLTF

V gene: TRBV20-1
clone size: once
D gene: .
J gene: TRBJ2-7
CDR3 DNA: TGCAGTGCTGCAACGAACTACGAGCAGTACTTC
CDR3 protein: CSAATNYEQYF

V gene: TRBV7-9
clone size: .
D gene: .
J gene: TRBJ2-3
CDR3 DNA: TGTGCCAGCAGCCCAATACCGGAGGGCCGGGGGAAGACGCAGTATTTT
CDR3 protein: CASSPIPEGRGKTQYF

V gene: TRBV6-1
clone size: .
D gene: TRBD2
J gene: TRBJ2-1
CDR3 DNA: TGTGCCAGCAGTCAAGCGGGACTAACATACAATGAGCAGTTCTTC
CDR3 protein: CASSQAGLTYNEQFF

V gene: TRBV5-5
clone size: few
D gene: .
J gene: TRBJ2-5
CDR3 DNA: TGTGCCAGCAGATGGCAGCACAACCAAGAGACCCAGTACTTC
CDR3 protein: CASRWQHNQETQYF

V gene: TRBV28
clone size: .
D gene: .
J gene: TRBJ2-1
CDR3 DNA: TGTGCCAGCAGTACCGGGACGCCCTCCTACAATGAGCAGTTCTTC
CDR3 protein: CASSTGTPSYNEQFF

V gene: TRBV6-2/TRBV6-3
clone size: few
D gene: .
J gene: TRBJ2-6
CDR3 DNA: TGTGCCAGCAGTTATAATGACAGGCTCGGGGCCAACGTCCTGACTTTC
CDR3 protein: CASSYNDRLGANVLTF

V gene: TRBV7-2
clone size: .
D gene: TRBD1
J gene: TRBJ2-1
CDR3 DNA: TGTGCCAGCAGCGCCCGACAGGGGCCCTACAATGAGCAGTTCTTC
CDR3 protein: CASSARQGPYNEQFF

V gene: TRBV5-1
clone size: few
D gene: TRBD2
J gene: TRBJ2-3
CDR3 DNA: TGCGCCAGCAGCTCGAGCGGGAGGGCCTTAGATACGCAGTATTTT
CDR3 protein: CASSSSGRALDTQYF

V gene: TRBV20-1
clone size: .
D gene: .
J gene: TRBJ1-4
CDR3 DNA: TGCAGTGCTAGAGATCGGATAACGGCGGATGAAAAACTGTTTTTT
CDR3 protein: CSARDRITADEKLFF

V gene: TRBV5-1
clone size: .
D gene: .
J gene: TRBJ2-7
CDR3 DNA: TGCGCCAGCAGCTTGGGGGGCGGAATGGACGAGCAGTACTTC
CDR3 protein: CASSLGGGMDEQYF

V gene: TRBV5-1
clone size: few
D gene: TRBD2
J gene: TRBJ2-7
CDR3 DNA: TGCGCCAGCAGCTTAACAGCGGGGGCTTTCTACGAGCAGTACTTC
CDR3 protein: CASSLTAGAFYEQYF

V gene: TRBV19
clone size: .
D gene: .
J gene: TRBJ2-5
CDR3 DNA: TGTGCCAGTAGTCACCCGGGGGTGGACGACCGGTTCTTC
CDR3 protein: CASSHPGVDDRFF

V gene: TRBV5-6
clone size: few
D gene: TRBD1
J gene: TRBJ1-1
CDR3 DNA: TGTGCCAGCAGCTTGGTCAGGGGGTACTCTGAAGCTTTCTTT
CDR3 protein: CASSLVRGYSEAFF